The source of this T cell receptor delta chain is a study of gamma-delta T cells after stem cell transplantation. TCRdb repeated clone calling on the RT-PCR reads with CATT. The data show roughly 840 delta-chain clones, approximately 3.6% seen once. Germline CDR1 TSWWSYY, CDR2 QGS. The CDR3 is 20 amino acids. J was trimmed by 3 bases and V by 2 bases; bases with no gene match: 21. This clone has more than one count but fewer than ten. The protein recorded in TCRdb matches a much larger clone and deviates from this DNA's translation at residue 12, suggesting a read error; the protein here is obtained by translating the DNA.

This sequence originates from a human donor. It is not recorded whose cells these are; they may come from a transplant donor. The source material was gamma-delta T cells. This chain connects TRDV1 to TRDJ1, with 7 bases fitting TRDD3. CDR3 sequence reads: CALGETMGEYWEILSDKLIF. In DNA form, the CDR3 reads TGTGCTCTTGGGGAAACAATGGGGGAGTACTGGGAGATACTTTCCGATAAACTCATCTTT.